What follows describes a single T cell receptor (beta chain). This clone was seen only a few times. Its antigen has not been determined. Base qualities are not recorded, but no much larger clone differs from it by a single base. The immunoSEQ assay was used to sequence TCR beta chain CDR3 regions from genomic DNA. Rearranged VDJ segments were amplified with primers annealing to V and J segments. The original methods were these. The ImmunoSeq Analyzer software was used to calculate clonality and richness metrics. To find clones with differing abundance between regions, Fisher's exact test was applied together with a beta-binomial method for extra stringency. Not all clones reach the TCRdb copy of this immuneACCESS table, which keeps in-frame sequences only. Checked studies attribute under half of the gap to unresolved V genes and leave the rest unexplained. V and J calls and clone size are those listed in that table; D and trimming were worked out from the DNA. The sample data list several thousand clones, and under 60% of these were observed just once. Of the sample, approximately 15% falls within the top ten clones.

The data derive from a study of intratumoral heterogeneity in liver cancer. A note on the overall study: Across the full approximately 15-patient cohort, most patients were male and the median age was around 61 years. Of the roughly 71 multiregional samples collected from 15 or so HCC patients in the overall cohort, 51 were tumoral regions and around 20 were adjacent nontumoral regions. The study combined RNA-seq, DNA sequencing, TCR-seq and SNP array data from multiple regions of hepatocellular carcinoma specimens to study intratumor heterogeneity. Overall study results and their limits: A relatively low patient number and under-sampled tumor-infiltrating lymphocyte representation were acknowledged by the authors as limitations. RNA-seq-based estimates of regional differences in tumor-infiltrating lymphocyte burden were reportedly confirmed by TCR sequencing. In every sequenced patient, tumor region b showed significantly fewer unique T-cell clonal expansions than tumor region a. No significant difference in overall T cell clonality was found between tumor regions within either sequenced patient.

The CDR3, cysteine through phenylalanine, is 15 amino acids long. CDR3 DNA is the only sequence kept; it has 45 bases, read in frame from the first base. From V the trimming removes 7 bases and from J it removes 10 bases, while the gene matches leave 11 bases of the junction unaccounted for. From the germline V gene (reference sequence), CDR1 is LNHDA and CDR2 is SQIVND. Samples with the label H were taken from distinct, geographically separated regions of the hepatocellular carcinoma nodule. Every patient had early-stage hepatocellular carcinoma and went to surgical resection without receiving any prior therapy. Sampled areas lacked macroscopic evidence of necrosis or hemorrhage. In a couple of patients, TCR sequencing (ImmunoSeq) was performed on multiple regions. Each frozen resection tissue sample was taken at least 1 cm away from every other sample. Genomic DNA was extracted from bulk tissue using the DNeasy blood and tissue kit.

The sample consisted of tumor tissue, taken before any cancer treatment. The rearranged chain carries TRBV19 and TRBJ1-6; 9 bases in the junction line up with TRBD1. The clonotype was recovered from an older man with hepatocellular carcinoma. For the CDR3, the sequence is CASTPMGQGRSPLHF. The nucleotide sequence is TGTGCCAGTACCCCCATGGGACAGGGTAGGTCACCCCTCCACTTT.